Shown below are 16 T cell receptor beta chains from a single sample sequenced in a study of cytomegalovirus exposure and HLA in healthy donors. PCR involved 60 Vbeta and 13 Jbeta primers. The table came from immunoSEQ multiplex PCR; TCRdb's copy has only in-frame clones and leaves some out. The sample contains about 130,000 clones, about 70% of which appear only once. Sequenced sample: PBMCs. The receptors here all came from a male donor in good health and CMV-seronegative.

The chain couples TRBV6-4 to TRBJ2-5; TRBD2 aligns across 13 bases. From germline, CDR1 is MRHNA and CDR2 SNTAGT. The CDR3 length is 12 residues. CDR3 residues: CALAGGGETQYF. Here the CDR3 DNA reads TGTGCACTAGCGGGAGGGGGGGAGACCCAGTACTTC.

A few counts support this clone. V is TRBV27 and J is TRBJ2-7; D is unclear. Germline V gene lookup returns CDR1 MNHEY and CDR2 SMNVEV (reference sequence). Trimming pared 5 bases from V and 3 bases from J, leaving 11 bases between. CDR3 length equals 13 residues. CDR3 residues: CASSHPSGYEQYF. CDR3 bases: TGTGCCAGCAGTCACCCTTCGGGCTACGAGCAGTACTTC.

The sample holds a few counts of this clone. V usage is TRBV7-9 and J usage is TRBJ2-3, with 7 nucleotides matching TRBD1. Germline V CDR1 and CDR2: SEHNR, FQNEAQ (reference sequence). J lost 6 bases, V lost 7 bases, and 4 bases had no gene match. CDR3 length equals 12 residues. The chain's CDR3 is CASTPTGDTQYF. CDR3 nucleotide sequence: TGTGCCAGCACCCCGACAGGGGATACGCAGTATTTT.

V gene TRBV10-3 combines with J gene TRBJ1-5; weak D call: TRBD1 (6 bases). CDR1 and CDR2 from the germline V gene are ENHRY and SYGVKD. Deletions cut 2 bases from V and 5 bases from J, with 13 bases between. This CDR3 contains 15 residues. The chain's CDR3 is CAISETGSRDQPQHF. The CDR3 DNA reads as TGTGCCATCAGTGAGACAGGGTCGCGGGATCAGCCCCAGCATTTT.

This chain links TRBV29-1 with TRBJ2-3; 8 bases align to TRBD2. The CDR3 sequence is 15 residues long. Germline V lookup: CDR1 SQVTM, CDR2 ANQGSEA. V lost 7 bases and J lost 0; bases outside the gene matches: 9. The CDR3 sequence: CSAGGASGSTDTQYF. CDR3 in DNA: TGCAGCGCCGGGGGGGCTAGCGGCAGCACAGATACGCAGTATTTT.

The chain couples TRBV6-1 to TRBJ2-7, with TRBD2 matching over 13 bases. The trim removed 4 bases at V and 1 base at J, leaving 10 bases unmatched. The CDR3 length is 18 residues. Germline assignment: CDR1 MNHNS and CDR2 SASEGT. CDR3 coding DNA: TGTGCCAGCAGTGGGGGTTTTGGGACTAGCGGGAAATCCTACGAGCAGTACTTC. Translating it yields CASSGGFGTSGKSYEQYF.

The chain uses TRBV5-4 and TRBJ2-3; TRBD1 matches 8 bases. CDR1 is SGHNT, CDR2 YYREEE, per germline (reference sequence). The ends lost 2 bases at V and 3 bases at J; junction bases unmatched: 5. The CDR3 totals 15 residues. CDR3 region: CASSFRQGQTDTQYF. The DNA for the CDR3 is TGTGCCAGCAGCTTCCGACAGGGGCAAACAGATACGCAGTATTTT.

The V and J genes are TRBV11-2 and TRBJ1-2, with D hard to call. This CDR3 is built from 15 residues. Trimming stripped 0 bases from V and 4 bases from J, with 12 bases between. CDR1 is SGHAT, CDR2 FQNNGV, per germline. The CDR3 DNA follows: TGTGCCAGCAGCTTAGAAGTTTCTTCGGGCTATGGCTACACCTTC. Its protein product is CASSLEVSSGYGYTF.

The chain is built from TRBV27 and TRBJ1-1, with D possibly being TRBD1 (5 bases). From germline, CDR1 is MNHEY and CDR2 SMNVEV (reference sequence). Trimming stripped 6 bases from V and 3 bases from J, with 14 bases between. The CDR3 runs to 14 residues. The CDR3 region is CASSRIGVDTEAFF. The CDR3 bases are TGTGCCAGCAGCCGAATAGGGGTCGACACTGAAGCTTTCTTT.

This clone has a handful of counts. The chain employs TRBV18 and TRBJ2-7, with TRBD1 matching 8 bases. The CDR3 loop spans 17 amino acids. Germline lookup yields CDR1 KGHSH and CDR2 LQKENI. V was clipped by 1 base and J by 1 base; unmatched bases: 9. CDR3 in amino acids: CASSPRSPGQASYEQYF. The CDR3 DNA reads TGTGCCAGCTCACCACGATCACCGGGACAGGCGTCCTACGAGCAGTACTTC.

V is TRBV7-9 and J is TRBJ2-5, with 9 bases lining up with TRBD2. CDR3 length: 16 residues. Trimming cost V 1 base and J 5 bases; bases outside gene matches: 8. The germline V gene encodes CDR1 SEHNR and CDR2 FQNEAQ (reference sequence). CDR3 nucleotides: TGTGCCAGCAGCTTAGTAGCGGGAGTAGGTTGGGAGACCCAGTACTTC. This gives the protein CASSLVAGVGWETQYF.

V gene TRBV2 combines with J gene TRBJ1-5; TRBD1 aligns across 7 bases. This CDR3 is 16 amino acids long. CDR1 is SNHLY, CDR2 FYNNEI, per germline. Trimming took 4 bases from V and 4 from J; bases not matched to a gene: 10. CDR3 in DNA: TGTGCCAGCAGTGTCCTGTGGGACAGCATTAATCAGCCCCAGCATTTT. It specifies CASSVLWDSINQPQHF.

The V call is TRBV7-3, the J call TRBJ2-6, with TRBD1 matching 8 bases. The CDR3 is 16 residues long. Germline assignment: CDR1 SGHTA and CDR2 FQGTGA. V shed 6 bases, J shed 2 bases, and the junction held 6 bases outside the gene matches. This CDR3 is CASSRTGTPGANVLTF. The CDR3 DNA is TGTGCCAGCAGTAGGACAGGGACCCCTGGGGCCAACGTCCTGACTTTC.

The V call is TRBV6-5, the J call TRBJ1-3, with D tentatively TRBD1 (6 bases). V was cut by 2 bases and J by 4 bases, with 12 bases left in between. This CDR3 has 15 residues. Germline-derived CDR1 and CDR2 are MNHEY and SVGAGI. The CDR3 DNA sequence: TGTGCCAGCAGTTACGAAGGGGGGGTCGGAAACACCATATATTTT. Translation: CASSYEGGVGNTIYF.

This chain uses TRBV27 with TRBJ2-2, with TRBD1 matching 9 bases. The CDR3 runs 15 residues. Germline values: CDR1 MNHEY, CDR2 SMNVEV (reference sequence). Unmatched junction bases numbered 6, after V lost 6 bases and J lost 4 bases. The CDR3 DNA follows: TGTGCCAGCAGCTCCCGGGACAGGGCCACCGGGGAGCTGTTTTTT. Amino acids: CASSSRDRATGELFF.

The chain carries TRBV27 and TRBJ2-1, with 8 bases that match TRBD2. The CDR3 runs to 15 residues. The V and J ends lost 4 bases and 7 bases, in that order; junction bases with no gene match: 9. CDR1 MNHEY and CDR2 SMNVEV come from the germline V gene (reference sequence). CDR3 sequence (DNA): TGTGCCAGCAGTTCGGGAGGGGGGGTAGGGAATGAGCAGTTCTTC. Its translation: CASSSGGGVGNEQFF.